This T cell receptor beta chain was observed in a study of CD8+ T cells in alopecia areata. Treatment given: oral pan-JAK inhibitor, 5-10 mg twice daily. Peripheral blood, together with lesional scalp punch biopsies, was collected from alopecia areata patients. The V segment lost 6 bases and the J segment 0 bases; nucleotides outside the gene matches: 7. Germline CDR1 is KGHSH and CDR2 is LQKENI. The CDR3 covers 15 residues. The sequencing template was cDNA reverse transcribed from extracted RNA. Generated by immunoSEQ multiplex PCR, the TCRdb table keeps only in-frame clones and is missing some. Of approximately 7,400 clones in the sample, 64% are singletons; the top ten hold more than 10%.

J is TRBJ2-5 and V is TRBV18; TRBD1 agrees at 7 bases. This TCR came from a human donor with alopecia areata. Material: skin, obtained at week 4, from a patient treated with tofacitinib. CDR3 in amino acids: CASSATGFYQETQYF. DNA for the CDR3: TGTGCCAGCTCCGCGACAGGGTTCTACCAAGAGACCCAGTACTTC.